Listed below are T cell receptor beta chains from one sample, sequenced in a study of regulatory T cells in long-lasting Graves disease. Via MiXCR, TCRdb re-called the multiplex PCR reads, giving one row per CDR3 protein. The table includes a few hundred thousand distinct CDR3 sequences, roughly 17% detected once. These data were also filed under a second study, of T cells in Graves' hyperthyroidism and ophthalmopathy.

The specimen was peripheral blood mononuclear cells (PBMCs), collected at new diagnosis, from a patient treated with antithyroid drugs. The receptors derive from a woman between 18 and 29 years old with Graves disease. Both conserved end residues are part of each CDR3. Each record gives: D gene, clone size, J gene, V gene, CDR3 protein, CDR3 DNA. The D gene is left open where the match is weak. Size is stated for part of the rows, as once, few or many counts, or as a class when the clone is expanded.

NA | many | TRBJ1-1 | TRBV3-1 | CASRHHTEAFF | TGTGCCAGCAGACACCACACTGAAGCTTTCTTT
NA | many | TRBJ2-7 | TRBV10-3 | CAISDRASYEQYF | TGTGCCATCAGTGACCGTGCGTCCTACGAGCAGTACTTC
TRBD2 | few | TRBJ2-5 | TRBV11-2 | CASSLGTSGVQETQYF | TGTGCCAGCAGCTTAGGGACTAGCGGGGTCCAAGAGACCCAGTACTTC
NA | many | TRBJ1-1 | TRBV10-2 | CATSGGGAEAFF | TGCGCCACGAGCGGGGGAGGTGCTGAAGCTTTCTTT
NA | many | TRBJ1-1 | TRBV2 | CASSGSPGRMNTEAFF | TGTGCCAGCAGCGGGAGCCCGGGACGGATGAACACTGAAGCTTTCTTT
NA | few | TRBJ2-3 | TRBV5-6 | CASSFVSGRTDTQYF | TGTGCCAGCAGCTTTGTTTCGGGCCGCACAGATACGCAGTATTTT
NA | NA | TRBJ2-2 | TRBV5-4 | CASSLNTRELLF | TGTGCCAGCAGCTTGAACACCCGGGAGCTGCTTTTT
TRBD1 | many | TRBJ1-2 | TRBV30 | CAWAFHPGQGNYGYTF | TGTGCCTGGGCCTTCCATCCGGGACAGGGGAACTATGGCTACACCTTC
TRBD1 | many | TRBJ2-3 | TRBV3-1 | CASSQPKTGAGADTQYF | TGTGCCAGCAGCCAACCTAAGACAGGGGCAGGCGCAGATACGCAGTATTTT
NA | NA | TRBJ1-5 | TRBV7-9 | CASSPRQDPQGPQHF | TGTGCCAGCAGCCCCCGGCAGGATCCGCAGGGGCCCCAGCATTTT
TRBD1 | many | TRBJ1-6 | TRBV30 | CAWSPLQGGTWGSPLHF | TGTGCCTGGAGTCCTCTACAGGGGGGGACCTGGGGTTCACCCCTCCACTTT
TRBD1 | NA | TRBJ1-4 | TRBV5-1 | CASQRTGEIEKLFF | TGTGCCTCGCAGAGGACAGGCGAAATTGAAAAACTGTTTTTT
NA | many | TRBJ2-5 | TRBV6-2/TRBV6-3 | CASSYSRETQYF | TGTGCCAGCAGTTACTCGAGAGAGACCCAGTACTTC
TRBD2 | NA | TRBJ2-3 | TRBV3-1 | CASSQDTSGRGAKTQYF | TGTGCCAGCAGCCAAGATACTAGCGGGAGGGGGGCGAAAACGCAGTATTTT
NA | NA | TRBJ1-6 | TRBV20-1 | CSAYDSVPLHF | TGCAGTGCCTATGATTCAGTACCCCTCCACTTT
NA | many | TRBJ1-2 | TRBV6-2/TRBV6-3 | CASSYLGHGYTF | TGTGCCAGCAGTTACCTAGGGCATGGCTACACCTTC
TRBD2 | NA | TRBJ2-2 | TRBV6-2/TRBV6-3 | CASSYLAGDLGELFF | TGTGCCAGCAGTTACCTAGCGGGAGACCTCGGGGAGCTGTTTTTT
TRBD2 | NA | TRBJ2-3 | TRBV6-1 | CSGKWGGLDTQYF | TGTTCAGGAAAGTGGGGGGGGTTGGATACGCAGTATTTT
NA | few | TRBJ1-3 | TRBV7-2 | CASSSYSYSGNTIYF | TGTGCCAGCAGCTCATACAGTTATTCTGGAAACACCATATATTTT
NA | many | TRBJ2-5 | TRBV14 | CASSLRSTYGEETQYF | TGTGCCAGCAGCCTTCGATCGACCTATGGAGAAGAGACCCAGTACTTC